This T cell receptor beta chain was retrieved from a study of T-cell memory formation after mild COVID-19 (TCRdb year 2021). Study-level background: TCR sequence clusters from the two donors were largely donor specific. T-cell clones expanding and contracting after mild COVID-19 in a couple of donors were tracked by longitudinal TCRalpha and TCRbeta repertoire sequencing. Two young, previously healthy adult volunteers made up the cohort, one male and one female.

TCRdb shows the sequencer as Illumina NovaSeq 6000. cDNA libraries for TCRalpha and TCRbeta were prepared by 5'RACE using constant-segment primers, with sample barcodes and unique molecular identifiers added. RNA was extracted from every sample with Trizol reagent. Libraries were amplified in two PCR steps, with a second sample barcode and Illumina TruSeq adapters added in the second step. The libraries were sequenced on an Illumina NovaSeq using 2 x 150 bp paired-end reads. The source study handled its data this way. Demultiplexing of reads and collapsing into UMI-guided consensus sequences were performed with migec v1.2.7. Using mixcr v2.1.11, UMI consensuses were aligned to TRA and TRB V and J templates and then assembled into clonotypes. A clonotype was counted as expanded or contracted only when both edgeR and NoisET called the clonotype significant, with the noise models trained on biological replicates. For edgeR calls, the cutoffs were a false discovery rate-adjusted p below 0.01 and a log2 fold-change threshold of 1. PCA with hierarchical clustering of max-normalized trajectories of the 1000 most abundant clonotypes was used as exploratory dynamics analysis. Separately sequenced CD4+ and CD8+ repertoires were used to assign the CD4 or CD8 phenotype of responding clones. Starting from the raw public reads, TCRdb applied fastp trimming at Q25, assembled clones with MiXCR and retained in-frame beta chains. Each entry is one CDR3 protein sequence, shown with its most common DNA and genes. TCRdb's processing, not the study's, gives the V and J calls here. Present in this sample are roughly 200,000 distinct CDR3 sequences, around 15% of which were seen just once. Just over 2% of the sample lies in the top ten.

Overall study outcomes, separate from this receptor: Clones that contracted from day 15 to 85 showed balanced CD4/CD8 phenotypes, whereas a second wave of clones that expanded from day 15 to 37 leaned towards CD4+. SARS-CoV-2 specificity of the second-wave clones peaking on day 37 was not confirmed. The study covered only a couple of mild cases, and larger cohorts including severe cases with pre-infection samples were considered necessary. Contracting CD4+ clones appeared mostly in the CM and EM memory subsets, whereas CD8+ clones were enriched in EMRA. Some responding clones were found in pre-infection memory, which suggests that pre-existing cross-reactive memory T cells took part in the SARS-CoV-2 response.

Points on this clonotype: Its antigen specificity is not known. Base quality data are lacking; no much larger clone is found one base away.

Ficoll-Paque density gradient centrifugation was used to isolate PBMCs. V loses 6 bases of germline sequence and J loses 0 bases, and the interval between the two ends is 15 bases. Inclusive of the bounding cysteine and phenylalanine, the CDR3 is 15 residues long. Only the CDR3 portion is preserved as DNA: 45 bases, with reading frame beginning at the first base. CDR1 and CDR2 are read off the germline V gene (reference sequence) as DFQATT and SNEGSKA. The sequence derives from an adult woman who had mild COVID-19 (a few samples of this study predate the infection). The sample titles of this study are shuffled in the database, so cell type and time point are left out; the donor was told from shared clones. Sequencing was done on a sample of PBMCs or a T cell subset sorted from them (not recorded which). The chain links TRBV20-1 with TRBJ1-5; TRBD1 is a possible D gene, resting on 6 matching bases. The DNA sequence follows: TGCAGTGCCAAGAGACAGGCAACTAGCAATCAGCCCCAGCATTTT. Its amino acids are CSAKRQATSNQPQHF.